The next 27 T cell receptor beta chains were all read from a single sample in a study of cytomegalovirus exposure and HLA in healthy donors. PCR amplification relied on 60 Vbeta primers (plus 13 Jbeta primers). Measured with immunoSEQ multiplex PCR; TCRdb has only the in-frame clones, and not every one. The table records roughly 110,000 clones, roughly 80% of them present only once. The sequenced material came from PBMCs. Every receptor here comes from a man under 40 in good health and CMV-seropositive.

The V call is TRBV19, the J call TRBJ1-1, with D perhaps matching TRBD1 (6 bases). V was cut by 7 bases and J by 4 bases, with 16 bases left in between. CDR1 and CDR2 (germline): LNHDA, SQIVND (reference sequence). CDR3 size: 14 residues. The DNA for the CDR3 is TGTGCCAGTACCTCACAGGGTTATGGCACTGAAGCTTTCTTT. Protein product: CASTSQGYGTEAFF. Variable domain in full (rest from reference TRBV19 and TRBJ1-1): DGGITQSPKYLFRKEGQNVTLSCEQNLNHDAMYWYRQDPGQGLRLIYYSQIVNDFQKGDIAEGYSVSREKKESFPLTVTSAQKNPTAFYLCASTSQGYGTEAFFGQGTRLTVV.

The chain uses TRBV9 and TRBJ1-6; TRBD1 matches at 7 bases. CDR3 size: 17 residues. Germline V gene data show CDR1 as SGDLS and CDR2 as YYNGEE. Unmatched junction bases numbered 8, after V lost 2 bases and J lost 3 bases. The CDR3 reads CASSVEGALGYNSPLHF. CDR3 nucleotides: TGTGCCAGCAGCGTCGAGGGGGCGCTGGGCTATAATTCACCCCTCCACTTT.

Regarding this clone: The junction departs from germline at one end; a sequencing error may be responsible. DNA of the CDR3: TGTGCCGGCAGTGAAGCCCCGGGACAAATCTATGGCTACACCTTC. Its protein product is CAGSEAPGQIYGYTF. This chain links TRBV6-1 with TRBJ1-2, with a tentative D call TRBD1 (6 bases). Germline V gene sequence: CDR1 MNHNS, CDR2 SASEGT. CDR3 length: 15 residues.

The gene calls are TRBV19 and TRBJ1-1, with 7 bases fitting TRBD1. Germline V lookup: CDR1 LNHDA, CDR2 SQIVND (reference sequence). After removal of 4 bases from V and 4 bases from J, the junction contained 9 bases not matched to a gene. The CDR3 has 15 residues. CDR3 residues: CASSKGDRDVTEAFF. CDR3 DNA sequence: TGTGCCAGTAGTAAGGGAGACAGGGATGTCACTGAAGCTTTCTTT.

The chain joins TRBV29-1 to TRBJ2-3; 7 bases line up with TRBD1. This CDR3 has 13 amino acids. J was trimmed by 3 bases and V by 4 bases; bases with no gene match: 4. CDR1 is SQVTM and CDR2 is ANQGSEA in the germline V gene. DNA for the CDR3: TGCAGCGTTGCCACAGGGGTAACAGATACGCAGTATTTT. This translates into CSVATGVTDTQYF.

V gene TRBV10-2 combines with J gene TRBJ2-3; 11 positions agree with TRBD2. The germline V gene has CDR1 WSHSY and CDR2 SAAADI. The CDR3 sequence is 13 residues long. V dropped 7 bases and J dropped 9; count of bases not matched to a gene: 6. CDR3 sequence: CASTPTSGDTQYF. For the CDR3, the DNA is TGCGCCAGCACCCCGACTAGCGGGGACACGCAGTATTTT.

The chain is built from TRBV6-5 and TRBJ2-3; 7 bases line up with TRBD1. Looked up from germline, CDR1 is MNHEY and CDR2 is SVGAGI. Trimming at V came to 0 bases and at J to 5 bases, leaving 5 bases not matched to a gene. CDR3 length: 15 residues. CDR3 loop: CASSYSTGVGDTQYF. In nucleotides, the CDR3 is TGTGCCAGCAGTTACTCTACAGGGGTGGGAGATACGCAGTATTTT.

This clone was counted between two and nine times. At one boundary the junction diverges from the germline segment, which might be a read error. This sequence joins TRBV29-1 and TRBJ2-6; D might be TRBD2 (6 bases). CDR1 and CDR2 (germline): SQVTM, ANQGSEA. There are 11 residues in the CDR3. DNA of the CDR3: TGCAGCGTTGTAGCGGCCAACGGCCTGACTTTC. This translates into CSVVAANGLTF.

The chain uses TRBV2 and TRBJ1-5; TRBD1 aligns across 10 bases. V shed 6 bases, J shed 7 bases, and the junction held 6 bases outside the gene matches. CDR1 and CDR2 from the germline V gene are SNHLY and FYNNEI. This CDR3 comprises 14 residues. In nucleotides, the CDR3 is TGTGCCAGCAGGGGGGACAGGGGAGTACAGCCCCAGCATTTT. This gives the protein CASRGDRGVQPQHF.

The chain carries TRBV2 and TRBJ2-4, with 11 bases lining up with TRBD2. This CDR3 region has 14 residues. CDR1 and CDR2 (germline): SNHLY, FYNNEI. V lost 5 bases, J lost 6 bases, and 3 bases stayed unmatched. The CDR3 region is CASSITSGGNIQYF. CDR3 DNA sequence: TGTGCCAGCAGTATTACTAGCGGGGGAAACATTCAGTACTTC.

The chain combines TRBV7-8 with TRBJ2-2, with 13 positions matching TRBD2. This CDR3 spans 15 amino acids. From germline, CDR1 is SGHVS and CDR2 FQNEAQ. V gave up 6 bases and J gave up 9 bases; unmatched junction bases: 7. CDR3 sequence: CASSSTSGGVRELFF. The DNA for the CDR3 is TGTGCCAGCAGTTCAACTAGCGGGGGGGTCCGGGAGCTGTTTTTT.

The rearrangement joins TRBV6-1 to TRBJ1-2, with TRBD1 matching over 9 bases. CDR1 is MNHNS, CDR2 SASEGT, per germline. The CDR3 is made up of 14 amino acids. V dropped 6 bases and J dropped 4; count of bases not matched to a gene: 6. The CDR3: CASRSGTGRYGYTF. In DNA form, the CDR3 reads TGTGCCAGCAGGTCCGGGACAGGGCGCTATGGCTACACCTTC.

Worth noting for this clone: The germline gene is not matched at one end of the junction; a read error may be the cause. The chain links TRBV6-4 to TRBJ2-4; 8 nucleotides line up with TRBD1. Germline lookup yields CDR1 MRHNA and CDR2 SNTAGT. This CDR3 spans 15 amino acids. Here the CDR3 reads CASRDSGGAANSQYF. In DNA, the CDR3 is TGTGCCAGCAGGGATTCAGGGGGCGCAGCAAACAGTCAGTACTTC.

The chain is built from TRBV7-9 and TRBJ2-5; 9 nucleotides line up with TRBD1. Germline CDR1 and CDR2: SEHNR and FQNEAQ (reference sequence). This CDR3 region has 15 residues. V lost 4 bases, J lost 5 bases, and 8 bases stayed unmatched. The CDR3 DNA reads TGTGCCAGCAGCTGGGACAGGGTGGGTTGGGAGACCCAGTACTTC. Its translation is CASSWDRVGWETQYF.

The chain uses TRBV4-1 and TRBJ1-1; D gene unclear. Between the trimmed V and J ends, which lost 4 bases and 3 bases, there was a span of 15 bases. The CDR3 loop spans 15 amino acids. The germline gives CDR1 MGHRA, CDR2 YSYEKL. The CDR3 region has the DNA TGCGCCAGCAGCCCCCTCACGGTGAAGCACACTGAAGCTTTCTTT. This translates into CASSPLTVKHTEAFF.

The V and J genes are TRBV5-4 and TRBJ2-2; tentative D call: TRBD2 (6 bases). Trimming stripped 0 bases from V and 0 bases from J, with 6 bases between. The CDR3 loop spans 15 amino acids. CDR1 is SGHNT, CDR2 YYREEE, per germline (reference sequence). CDR3 in amino acids: CASSLGGANTGELFF. The DNA for the CDR3 is TGTGCCAGCAGCTTGGGCGGGGCGAACACCGGGGAGCTGTTTTTT.

The V gene is TRBV18, the J gene TRBJ2-3, with 9 bases matching TRBD2. V shed 2 bases and J 2 bases; nucleotides not matched to a gene: 5. The CDR3 covers 16 residues. Germline V CDR1 and CDR2: KGHSH, LQKENI. The CDR3 region is CASSPISGGNTDTQYF. As DNA, the CDR3 is TGTGCCAGCTCACCAATTAGCGGGGGAAACACAGATACGCAGTATTTT.

In its sample, this clone was seen a few times. The chain joins TRBV5-1 to TRBJ2-2; 7 nucleotides align to TRBD1. V shed 3 bases and J 4 bases; nucleotides not matched to a gene: 3. In germline, CDR1 is SGHRS, CDR2 YFSETQ. The CDR3 extends over 14 amino acids. The chain's CDR3 is CASSSGTATGELFF. The CDR3 DNA sequence: TGCGCCAGCAGCTCGGGGACAGCCACCGGGGAGCTGTTTTTT.

This sequence joins TRBV6-5 and TRBJ2-2, with D unclear. From germline, CDR1 is MNHEY and CDR2 SVGAGI. The CDR3 is made up of 15 amino acids. With 0 bases removed from V and 3 bases from J, the gap between germline ends came to 8 bases. The CDR3 loop is CASSYSGSYTGELFF. The CDR3 coding sequence is TGTGCCAGCAGTTACTCGGGCAGTTACACCGGGGAGCTGTTTTTT.

The chain links TRBV5-8 to TRBJ2-1; 11 nucleotides match TRBD1. The CDR3 contains 15 residues. Germline trimming cut 4 bases from V and 4 bases from J; bases unmatched to any gene: 4. Germline V gene data show CDR1 as SGHTS and CDR2 as YDEGEE. CDR3 in DNA: TGTGCCAGCAGCCACGGACAGGGGGCTTACAATGAGCAGTTCTTC. Residues: CASSHGQGAYNEQFF.

The genes are TRBV6-1 and TRBJ2-7; D remains unclear. V was pared by 8 bases and J by 0 bases, with 14 bases between. The CDR3 is made up of 14 amino acids. Germline assignment: CDR1 MNHNS and CDR2 SASEGT. As DNA, the CDR3 is TGTGCCAGCTCTCGGAGTCGGAGCTCCTACGAGCAGTACTTC. Encoded protein: CASSRSRSSYEQYF.

V usage is TRBV28 and J usage is TRBJ2-7; unclear D gene. The V gene lost 2 bases and the J gene lost 4 bases, with 9 bases spanning the gap. This CDR3 region has 13 residues. Germline V gene data show CDR1 as MDHEN and CDR2 as SYDVKM. The CDR3 bases are TGTGCCAGCAGTTTAAGCGCCGGGTACGAGCAGTACTTC. Protein: CASSLSAGYEQYF.

V gene TRBV29-1 combines with J gene TRBJ2-5, with D maybe TRBD2 (5 bases). The CDR3 loop spans 13 amino acids. The V gene lost 3 bases and the J gene lost 5 bases, with 13 bases spanning the gap. Germline V gene sequence: CDR1 SQVTM, CDR2 ANQGSEA. The CDR3 region is CSVDGVGSETQYF. The DNA for the CDR3 is TGCAGCGTTGACGGGGTTGGGTCGGAGACCCAGTACTTC.

This clone came up a few times. The chain combines TRBV21-1 with TRBJ1-1; no DNA check was done on the table's D call, TRBD1. TRBV21-1 is listed as a pseudogene. The CDR3 length is 19 residues. In nucleotides, the CDR3 is TGTGCCAGCAGCAAAGTCCCTCACCCCGGGACAGGAGGGAGGACTGAAGCTTTCTTT. Encoded protein: CASSKVPHPGTGGRTEAFF.

The chain couples TRBV15 to TRBJ1-1; 9 bases align to TRBD1. The CDR3 covers 17 residues. Germline V gene data show CDR1 as LNHNV and CDR2 as YYDKDF (reference sequence). V was clipped by 0 bases and J by 5 bases; unmatched bases: 10. CDR3 in DNA: TGTGCCACCAGCAGAGAGGGTACAGGGGGCCGTCGGACTGAAGCTTTCTTT. Protein sequence: CATSREGTGGRRTEAFF. Using reference TRBV15 and TRBJ1-1 for the parts outside the CDR3, the full variable domain is DAMVIQNPRYQVTQFGKPVTLSCSQTLNHNVMYWYQQKSSQAPKLLFHYYDKDFNNEADTPDNFQSRRPNTSFCFLDIRSPGLGDTAMYLCATSREGTGGRRTEAFFGQGTRLTVV.

The chain is built from TRBV4-1 and TRBJ2-7, with TRBD2 matching over 11 bases. The V gene end was trimmed by 3 bases and the J gene end by 0 bases; junction bases not matched to a gene: 7. CDR1 is MGHRA and CDR2 is YSYEKL in the germline V gene. There are 17 residues in the CDR3. CDR3 region: CASSHGLGLADSYEQYF. Written as DNA, the CDR3 is TGCGCCAGCAGCCATGGTTTGGGACTAGCGGACTCCTACGAGCAGTACTTC.

This clone was detected only a few times. V is TRBV19 and J is TRBJ1-2, with D possibly TRBD1 on 5 matching bases. The CDR3 is 16 amino acids. V was trimmed by 3 bases and J by 2 bases, leaving 16 bases between them. Germline V gives CDR1 LNHDA, CDR2 SQIVND (reference sequence). CDR3 in amino acids: CASSMGEGLPNYGYTF. DNA for the CDR3: TGTGCCAGTAGTATGGGGGAGGGGTTACCCAACTATGGCTACACCTTC.